This TCR beta chain was observed in a study of blood T cell repertoires in COVID-19. Study in general: The samples span acute and convalescent COVID-19 from the United States, Italy and Spain. Nucleic acid was either cDNA or gDNA, and it came from T cells, B-cell-depleted T cells, or PBMCs.

Authors' data handling: Reference gene primer amplification in the assay estimated nucleated cell counts. The data were produced by immunoSEQ multiplex PCR, yet TCRdb's version contains in-frame clones alone and is incomplete. The V and J calls and clone size were taken over from that table, and D and trimming were inferred from the DNA. The table has around 72,000 clones, about nine tenths seen once. CDR1 is KGHSH and CDR2 is LQKENI in the germline V gene. V was pared by 3 bases and J by 6 bases, with 8 bases of the junction left unmatched. This CDR3 has 14 residues. The source of this sequence is a man in his 70s with active or convalescent COVID-19. The gene calls are TRBV18 and TRBJ2-7, with TRBD1 matching 7 bases. The sample comprised peripheral blood. The CDR3 nucleotides read TGTGCCAGCTCACCGGGACAGACGACGGGCGAGCAGTACTTC. Translating it yields CASSPGQTTGEQYF.